This T cell receptor beta chain stems from a study of cytomegalovirus exposure and HLA in healthy donors (dated by TCRdb to between 2016 and 2019). Study-level background: In an earlier analysis of approximately 640 of the donors, around 290 Gb of sequence data and 90 million to 120 million unique TCR beta sequences from 150 million to 200 million T cells were reported. An early release that covered more than 550 HLA-typed donors contained approximately 320 gigabases of sequencing data and tens of millions of unique TCR sequences. Of the approximately 400 genotyped donors, roughly 85% fell in the genetic ancestry cluster associated with self-reported Caucasian donors. The study aimed to test whether signatures of past pathogen exposure could be identified by cataloging public T cell receptors. Using immunosequencing, the study profiled T cell repertoires from approximately 700 subjects and related those repertoires to cytomegalovirus serostatus. In addition to the first cohort of 666 subjects, a separate validation cohort of 120 different subjects was used. To predict cytomegalovirus infection status, the study brought together high-throughput TCR immunosequencing, statistical association of individual TCRs with disease status, and machine learning. To study patterns of TCR occurrence, a later analysis re-analyzed previously published TCR beta repertoires from under 750 donors and added high-resolution HLA genotyping. Rather than drawing on any new phenotypic data, the later analysis identified candidate immune exposures from TCR beta sequences and the way those sequences occurred across donors. An earlier analysis of nearly 600 of the donors applied high-throughput TCR beta sequencing to assess whether each TCR beta V gene segment acted as functional or pseudogenic. Donor age, sex, ethnicity and CMV serostatus were compiled together with the repertoire data. A later genetic analysis took genome-wide SNP genotypes for about 55% of the 666 donors and used that subset as a discovery cohort. All discovery cohort repertoires had been generated on a single sequencing platform. HLA typing covered class I and class II loci at four-digit resolution. Typing coverage varied by locus: roughly 620-640 donors for A, B, C, DRB1 and DQB1; roughly 560 for DQA1; 600 to 610 for DPA1; approximately 470 for DPB1. Several DR-DQ haplotypes were handled as single units for association and clustering, since linkage in the cohort was strong. Among 300 to 500 genotyped donors of the cohort, an average of roughly 230,000 unique TCR beta nucleotide sequences was sequenced per donor, of which 15% to 20% were non-productive. The paper's findings and limits, for the study overall: A group of highly shared sequence variants was considered likely to be a technical artifact of the sequencing pipeline. An earlier analysis of 450 to 750 of the donors showed that most TCR beta V segments appeared in productive rearrangements either about 90% or about 30% of the time, which broadly matched IMGT annotations. Several of the top co-occurrence clusters appeared to be linked to parvovirus B19, influenza, CMV and Epstein-Barr virus, according to a later analysis. In a later genetic analysis, fewer N-insertions in productive TCRs were reported among donors in an Asian-associated ancestry cluster than the approximately 710-donor mean. Because counts were too low, about 18 rarely observed V segments, including chromosome 9 orphons, were left out of the earlier analysis of 587 of the donors. Because HLA typing was unavailable for some donors at each locus, only the typed subset was used in association tests. A total of 164 TCR beta chains were listed by the study as associated with cytomegalovirus. In vitro tests confirmed that a few of the cytomegalovirus-associated TCR beta chains recognize cytomegalovirus antigens. Correlated functional status among segregating V segments might reflect linkage disequilibrium, but an unknown experimental factor could not be ruled out. At a false discovery rate of 0.05, a later analysis linked fewer than 20,000 TCR beta sequences to specific HLA alleles. Some IMGT-functional V segments, including TRBV6-2 and TRBV6-3, could not be distinguished by the 87-base-pair reads and were therefore excluded. The classifier was reported to diagnose cytomegalovirus status with high specificity and sensitivity in both the original cohort and the validation cohort. A further reported finding was that TCR beta sequences accurately predicted the HLA-A and HLA-B alleles for most subjects in the first cohort. In a later genetic analysis, a missense DCLRE1C variant was associated with V-gene and J-gene trimming of TCR beta chains, and the association was replicated in an independent cohort. A later analysis found that most CMV-associated TCR beta chains appeared HLA-restricted, with HLA associations seemingly driven largely by CMV exposure. The authors suggested that the approach could potentially be generalized to other disease states and immunological phenotypes. Across donors, most TCR sequences were observed very rarely, whereas some public TCRs were present in many individuals. When HLA alleles, especially DR and DQ, strongly co-occurred, attributing TCR associations to individual alleles was difficult. For the cohort, immune exposure information was limited to CMV serostatus. Roughly uniform sequencing depth across donors was assumed in presence/absence analyses, although this assumption may not hold. A later analysis found that TCR association rates varied across HLA loci, with DRB1 alleles showing the most associated TCRs and HLA-C alleles the fewest. Only TCR beta chains were sequenced in this cohort, and the absence of alpha or paired-chain data limited detectable features. In a later analysis, HLA-associated TCR beta chains were found to be more clonally expanded and to have lower generation probabilities than equally common non-associated chains.

Notes on this clone: What antigen it recognizes has not been identified. There are no base qualities to consult, and no much larger clone falls within one base.

In total, 630 or so healthy bone marrow donors made up the cohort. Cohort members were all nominally healthy when sampled, although unrecorded immune exposures were likely present. The donor was CMV seronegative and was included in the group of several hundred seronegative cohort members. Each donor provided a peripheral blood sample, and peripheral blood mononuclear cells were used for TCR beta sequencing. The Qiagen DNeasy Blood Extraction Kit was used to extract genomic DNA from the blood cell samples. The library was made by the immunoSEQ multiplex PCR assay. For the multiplex PCR, a mixture combining 60 forward primers for TCR Vbeta segments and 13 reverse primers for TCR Jbeta segments was used. Amplification of the CDR3 region of rearranged TCR beta genes was performed with a multiplex PCR assay on genomic DNA. The amplified TCR beta libraries were sequenced on the Illumina HiSeq System as 87-base-pair reads. The original methods were these. A later analysis counted about 80 million unique TCR beta chains across the 700 or so repertoires, and 10 million to 11 million of these chains were shared by at least two donors. Raw reads were error-corrected and collapsed into unique sequences with a nearest-neighbor algorithm that merged closely related sequences to remove PCR and sequencing errors. V, D and J gene segments were assigned by aligning CDR3 sequences to IMGT reference sequences. For a sequence to be retained, at least a six-nucleotide match to both a V gene segment and a J gene segment was required. A rearrangement was called productive if the CDR3 had no stop codons and remained in frame with V and J, and every other rearrangement was called non-productive. Following IMGT convention, CDR3 was defined as the stretch from the second conserved V-encoded cysteine to the conserved J-encoded phenylalanine. In an earlier analysis of approximately 500 of the donors, sequences lacking an unambiguous match to a single V gene segment were excluded. In an earlier analysis of several hundred of the donors, V segments were called functional above 56.7% productive rearrangements and were called segregating when the between-donor standard deviation exceeded 5%. A statistical classification framework was built to diagnose cytomegalovirus status from the catalog of TCR beta chain sequences. In a later analysis, TCR nucleotide sequences were compared against IMGT/GENE-DB human TR gene sequences so that V and J genes could be assigned. Using the TCRdist pipeline, a later analysis assigned CDR3 sequences along with most-parsimonious VDJ recombination scenarios. In a later analysis, each TCR beta chain was defined by its CDR3 amino acid sequence together with its V-gene family, and reads lacking a unique V-gene family were excluded. A later analysis removed 500 to 600 highly shared, low-generation-probability nucleotide sequences to deal with suspected cross-contamination and a sequencing artifact. A later analysis calculated a clonal expansion index for each public chain from normalized within-repertoire ranks of inferred template counts. In a later analysis, generation probabilities were computed using a VDJ recombination model fitted to out-of-frame rearrangements, and the results were checked against IGoR. Hypergeometric tests were used in a later analysis to score TCR-TCR, TCR-HLA and TCR-CMV co-occurrence, with a repertoire-size bias correction applied to the TCR pairs. To estimate false discovery rates, a later analysis permuted the HLA or CMV assignments 20 times. In a later analysis, co-occurring TCRs were grouped using DBSCAN, with TCRdist sequence similarity added in when clustering inside HLA-allele-positive subsets. Repertoires with fewer than 30,000 or more than 120,000 public chains were left out of co-occurrence clustering, as were about 5 repertoires with anomalous nucleotide sharing. TCRdb retrieved this table from immuneACCESS and kept in-frame rearrangements only. Not all clones are present; in checked studies, unresolved V genes account for under half, and no reason is known for the remainder. That table furnishes V, J and clone size, whereas the DNA furnished D and trimming. The sample data list 150,000 to 200,000 clones, and 80% to 85% of these were observed just once. The ten largest clones take up more than 1.5% of the sample.

From V the trimming removes 0 bases and from J it removes 3 bases, while the gene matches leave 1 base of the junction unaccounted for. The germline V gene gives CDR1 as SGHRS and CDR2 as YFSETQ. CDR3 length: 14 amino acids, cysteine to phenylalanine. The only DNA kept is the CDR3, 42 bases in frame from the first base. Sequencing was done on a sample of PBMCs. This receptor chain uses TRBV5-1 and TRBJ2-7, with 9 bases aligning to TRBD2. This receptor was identified in a man aged 18 to 30 in good health and CMV-seronegative. The CDR3 loop reads CASSLVSGGYEQYF. The sequenced DNA: TGCGCCAGCAGCTTGGTTAGCGGGGGCTACGAGCAGTACTTC. Supplemented by the reference TRBV5-1 and TRBJ2-7 proteins around the CDR3, the complete variable domain is KAGVTQTPRYLIKTRGQQVTLSCSPISGHRSVSWYQQTPGQGLQFLFEYFSETQRNKGNFPGRFSGRQFSNSRSEMNVSTLELGDSALYLCASSLVSGGYEQYFGPGTRLTVT.